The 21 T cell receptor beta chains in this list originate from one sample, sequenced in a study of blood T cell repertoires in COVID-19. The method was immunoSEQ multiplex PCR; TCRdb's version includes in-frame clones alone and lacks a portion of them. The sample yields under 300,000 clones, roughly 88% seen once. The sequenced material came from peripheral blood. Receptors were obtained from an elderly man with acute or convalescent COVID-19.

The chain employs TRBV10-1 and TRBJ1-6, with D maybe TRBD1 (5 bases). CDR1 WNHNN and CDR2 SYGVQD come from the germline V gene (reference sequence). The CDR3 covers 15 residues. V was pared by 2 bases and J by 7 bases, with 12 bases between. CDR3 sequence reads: CASSEDRNRNSPLHF. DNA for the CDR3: TGCGCCAGCAGTGAGGACAGAAACCGGAATTCACCCCTCCACTTT.

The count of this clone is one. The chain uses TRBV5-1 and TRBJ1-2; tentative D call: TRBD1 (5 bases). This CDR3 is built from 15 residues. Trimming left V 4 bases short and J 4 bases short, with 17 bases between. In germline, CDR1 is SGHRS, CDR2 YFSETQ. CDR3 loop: CASSPAGENAYGYTF. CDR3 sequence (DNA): TGCGCCAGCAGCCCGGCGGGGGAAAACGCCTATGGCTACACCTTC.

CDR3 coding DNA: TGTGCCAGCAGCGTGACAGGGGCGGATAATTCACCCCTCCACTTT. It specifies CASSVTGADNSPLHF. The chain carries TRBV9 and TRBJ1-6; 8 bases fit TRBD1. Germline CDR1 is SGDLS and CDR2 is YYNGEE. V lost 2 bases to trimming and J lost 5 bases; unmatched junction nucleotides: 3. The CDR3 consists of 15 residues.

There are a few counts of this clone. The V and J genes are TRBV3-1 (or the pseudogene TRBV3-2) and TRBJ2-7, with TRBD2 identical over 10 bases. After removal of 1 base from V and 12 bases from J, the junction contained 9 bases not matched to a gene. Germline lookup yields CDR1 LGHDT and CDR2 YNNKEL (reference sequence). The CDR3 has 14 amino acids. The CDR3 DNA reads TGTGCCAGCAGCCAAGGGGCTAGCGGGGGTCATTCGTACTTC. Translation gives CASSQGASGGHSYF.

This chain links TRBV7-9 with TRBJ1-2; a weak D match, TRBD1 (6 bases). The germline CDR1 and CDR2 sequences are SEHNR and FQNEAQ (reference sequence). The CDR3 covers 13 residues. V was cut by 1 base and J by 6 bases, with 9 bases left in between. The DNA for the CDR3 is TGTGCCAGCAGCTTAGACAGGGACAATGGCTACACCTTC. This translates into CASSLDRDNGYTF. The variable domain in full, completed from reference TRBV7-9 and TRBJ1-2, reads DTGVSQNPRHKITKRGQNVTFRCDPISEHNRLYWYRQTLGQGPEFLTYFQNEAQLEKSRLLSDRFSAERPKGSFSTLEIQRTEQGDSAMYLCASSLDRDNGYTFGSGTRLTVV.

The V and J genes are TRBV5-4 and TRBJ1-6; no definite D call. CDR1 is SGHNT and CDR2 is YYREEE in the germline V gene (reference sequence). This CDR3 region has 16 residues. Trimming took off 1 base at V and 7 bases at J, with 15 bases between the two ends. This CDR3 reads CASSLPGMIGNSPLHF. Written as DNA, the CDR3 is TGTGCCAGCAGCTTGCCGGGAATGATAGGGAATTCACCCCTCCACTTT.

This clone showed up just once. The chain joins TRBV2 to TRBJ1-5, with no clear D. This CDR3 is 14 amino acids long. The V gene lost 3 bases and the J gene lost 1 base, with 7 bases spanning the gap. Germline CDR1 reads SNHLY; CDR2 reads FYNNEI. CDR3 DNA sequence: TGTGCCAGCAGTGAGAGGCAGAGCAATCAGCCCCAGCATTTT. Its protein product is CASSERQSNQPQHF.

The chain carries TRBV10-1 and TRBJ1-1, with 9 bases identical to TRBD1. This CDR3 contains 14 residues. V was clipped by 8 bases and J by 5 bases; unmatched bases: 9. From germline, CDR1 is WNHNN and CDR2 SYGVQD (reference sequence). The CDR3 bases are TGCGCCAGCTCGCCAACAGGGGGCTATACTGAAGCTTTCTTT. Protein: CASSPTGGYTEAFF.

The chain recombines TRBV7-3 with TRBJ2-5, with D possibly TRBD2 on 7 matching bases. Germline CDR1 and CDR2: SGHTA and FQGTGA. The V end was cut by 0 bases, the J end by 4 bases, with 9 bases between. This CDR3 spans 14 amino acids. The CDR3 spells CASSLTGGVETQYF. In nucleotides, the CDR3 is TGTGCCAGCAGCTTAACAGGGGGGGTAGAGACCCAGTACTTC.

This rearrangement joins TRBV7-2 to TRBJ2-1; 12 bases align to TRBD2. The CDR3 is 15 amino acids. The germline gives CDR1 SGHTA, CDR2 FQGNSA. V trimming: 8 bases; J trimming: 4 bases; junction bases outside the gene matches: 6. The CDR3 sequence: CASQTSGGTYNEQFF. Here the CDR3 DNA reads TGTGCCAGCCAGACTAGCGGGGGTACATACAATGAGCAGTTCTTC.

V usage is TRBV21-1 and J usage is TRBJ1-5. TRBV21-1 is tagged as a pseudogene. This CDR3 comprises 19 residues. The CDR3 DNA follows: TGTGCCAGCAGCAAACCTCCATTCGGAACGGTTCGGGGCAATCAGCCCCAGCATTTT. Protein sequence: CASSKPPFGTVRGNQPQHF.

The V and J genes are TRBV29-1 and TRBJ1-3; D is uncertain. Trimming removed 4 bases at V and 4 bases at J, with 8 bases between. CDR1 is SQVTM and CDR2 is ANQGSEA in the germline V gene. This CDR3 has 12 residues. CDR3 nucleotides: TGCAGCGTTGGAGGGTTAGGAAACACCATATATTTT. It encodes CSVGGLGNTIYF.

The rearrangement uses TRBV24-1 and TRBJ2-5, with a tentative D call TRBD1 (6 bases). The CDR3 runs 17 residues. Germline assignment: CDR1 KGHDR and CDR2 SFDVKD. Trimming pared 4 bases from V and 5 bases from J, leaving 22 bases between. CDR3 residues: CATSEGGVGAIGETQYF. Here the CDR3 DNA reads TGTGCCACCAGTGAGGGTGGGGTGGGGGCGATCGGGGAGACCCAGTACTTC.

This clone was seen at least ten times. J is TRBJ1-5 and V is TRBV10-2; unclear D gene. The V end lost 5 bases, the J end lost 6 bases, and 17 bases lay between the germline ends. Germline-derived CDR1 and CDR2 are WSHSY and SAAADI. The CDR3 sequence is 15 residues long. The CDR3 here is CASSLGLAKGQPQHF. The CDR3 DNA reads TGCGCCAGCAGTCTAGGACTGGCTAAGGGTCAGCCCCAGCATTTT.

The DNA of the CDR3 is TGTGCCAGCGGCGGGACAGCCAATTCACCCCTCCACTTT. This codes for CASGGTANSPLHF. J is TRBJ1-6 and V is TRBV28, with 7 nucleotides matching TRBD1. CDR3 length equals 13 residues. Trimming at V came to 8 bases and at J to 7 bases, leaving 5 bases not matched to a gene. In germline, CDR1 is MDHEN, CDR2 SYDVKM.

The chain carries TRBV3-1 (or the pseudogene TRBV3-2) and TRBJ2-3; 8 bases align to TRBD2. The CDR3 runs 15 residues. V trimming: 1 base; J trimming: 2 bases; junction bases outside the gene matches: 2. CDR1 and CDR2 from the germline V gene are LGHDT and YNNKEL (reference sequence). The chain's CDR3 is CASSQGLASTDTQYF. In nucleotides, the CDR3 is TGTGCCAGCAGCCAAGGACTAGCGTCCACAGATACGCAGTATTTT.

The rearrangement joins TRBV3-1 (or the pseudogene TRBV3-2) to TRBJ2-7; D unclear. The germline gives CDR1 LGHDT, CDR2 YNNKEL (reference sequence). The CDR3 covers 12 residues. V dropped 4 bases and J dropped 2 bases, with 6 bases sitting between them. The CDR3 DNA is TGTGCCAGCAGCCTTGGAGCCTACGAGCAGTACTTC. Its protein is CASSLGAYEQYF.

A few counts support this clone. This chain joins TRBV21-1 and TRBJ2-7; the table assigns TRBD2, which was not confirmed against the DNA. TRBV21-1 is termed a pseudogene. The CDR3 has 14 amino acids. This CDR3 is CASSKGSGYYEQYF. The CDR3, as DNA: TGTGCCAGCAGCAAAGGCTCGGGTTACTACGAGCAGTACTTC.

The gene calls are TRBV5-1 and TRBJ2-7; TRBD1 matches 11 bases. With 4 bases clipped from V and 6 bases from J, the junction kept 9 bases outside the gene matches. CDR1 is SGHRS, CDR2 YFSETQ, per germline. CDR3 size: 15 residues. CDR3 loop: CASSGQDRGLSEQYF. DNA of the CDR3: TGCGCCAGCAGCGGACAGGACAGGGGGCTCAGCGAGCAGTACTTC.

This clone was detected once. The CDR3 is CASGLMDQPQHF. In DNA, the CDR3 is TGTGCCAGCGGTCTAATGGATCAGCCCCAGCATTTT. This chain links TRBV27 with TRBJ1-5; D ambiguous. V was pared by 8 bases and J by 5 bases, with 10 bases between. This CDR3 has 12 residues. Germline CDR1 MNHEY, CDR2 SMNVEV (reference sequence).

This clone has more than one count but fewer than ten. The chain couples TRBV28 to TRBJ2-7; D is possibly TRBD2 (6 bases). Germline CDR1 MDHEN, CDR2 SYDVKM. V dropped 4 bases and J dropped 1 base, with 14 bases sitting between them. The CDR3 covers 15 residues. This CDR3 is CASSYRRRESYEQYF. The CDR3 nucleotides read TGTGCCAGCAGTTACCGTCGCCGGGAGTCCTACGAGCAGTACTTC.